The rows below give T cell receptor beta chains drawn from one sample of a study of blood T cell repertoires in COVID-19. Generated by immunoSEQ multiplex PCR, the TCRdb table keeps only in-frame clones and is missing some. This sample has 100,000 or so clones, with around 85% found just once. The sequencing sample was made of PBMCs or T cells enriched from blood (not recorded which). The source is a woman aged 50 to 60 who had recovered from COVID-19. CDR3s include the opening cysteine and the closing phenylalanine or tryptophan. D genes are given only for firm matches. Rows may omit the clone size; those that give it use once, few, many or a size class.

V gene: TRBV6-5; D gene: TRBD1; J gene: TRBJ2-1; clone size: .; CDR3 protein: CASNSGTVDNEQFF; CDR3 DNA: TGTGCCAGCAATTCGGGGACAGTAGACAATGAGCAGTTCTTC
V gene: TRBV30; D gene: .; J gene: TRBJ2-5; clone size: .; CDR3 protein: CAWSPNVVRSGEGAQETQYF; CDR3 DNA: TGTGCCTGGAGTCCTAATGTGGTCCGTAGCGGAGAGGGGGCCCAAGAGACCCAGTACTTC
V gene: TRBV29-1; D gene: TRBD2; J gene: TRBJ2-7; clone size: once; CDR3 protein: CSAGLAGEQYF; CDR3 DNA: TGCAGCGCAGGACTAGCGGGCGAGCAGTACTTC
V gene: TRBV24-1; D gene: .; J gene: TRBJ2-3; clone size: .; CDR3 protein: CATSDFSRDRTDTQYF; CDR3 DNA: TGTGCCACCAGTGATTTTTCGCGGGACCGCACAGATACGCAGTATTTT
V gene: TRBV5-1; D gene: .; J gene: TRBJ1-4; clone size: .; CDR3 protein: CASSMDLAMEKLFF; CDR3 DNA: TGCGCCAGCAGTATGGACTTAGCCATGGAAAAACTGTTTTTT
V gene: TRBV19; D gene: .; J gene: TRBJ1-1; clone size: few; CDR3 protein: CANPQLANTEAFF; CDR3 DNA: TGTGCCAACCCCCAGTTGGCGAACACTGAAGCTTTCTTT
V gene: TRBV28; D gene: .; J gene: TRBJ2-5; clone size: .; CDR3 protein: CASSSTTGRETQYF; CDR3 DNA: TGTGCCAGCAGTTCCACGACGGGAAGGGAGACCCAGTACTTC
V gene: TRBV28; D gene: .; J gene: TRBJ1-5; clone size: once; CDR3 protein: CASMAGAGVYSNQPQHF; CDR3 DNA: TGTGCCAGCATGGCCGGGGCAGGGGTTTATAGCAATCAGCCCCAGCATTTT
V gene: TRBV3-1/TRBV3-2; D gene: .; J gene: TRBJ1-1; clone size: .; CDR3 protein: CASRGRNTEAFF; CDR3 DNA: TGTGCCAGCAGGGGCCGGAACACTGAAGCTTTCTTT
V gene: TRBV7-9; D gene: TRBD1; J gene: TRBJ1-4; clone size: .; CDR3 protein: CASSLGTDRGVEKLFF; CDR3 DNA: TGTGCCAGCAGCTTAGGGACCGACAGGGGGGTCGAAAAACTGTTTTTT
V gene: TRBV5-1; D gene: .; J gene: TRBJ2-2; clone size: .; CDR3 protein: CASSFLRGETGELFF; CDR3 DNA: TGCGCCAGCAGCTTTCTCAGGGGAGAAACCGGGGAGCTGTTTTTT
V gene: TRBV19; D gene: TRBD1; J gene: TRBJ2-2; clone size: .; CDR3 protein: CASSIDRANTGELFF; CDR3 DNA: TGTGCCAGTAGTATCGACAGGGCGAACACCGGGGAGCTGTTTTTT
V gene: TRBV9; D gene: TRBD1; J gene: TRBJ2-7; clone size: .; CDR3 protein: CASSVGEDRGFYEQYF; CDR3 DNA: TGTGCCAGCAGCGTAGGGGAGGACAGGGGGTTCTACGAGCAGTACTTC
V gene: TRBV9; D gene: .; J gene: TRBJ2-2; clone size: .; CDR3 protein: CASSSTGTLNTGELFF; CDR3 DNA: TGTGCCAGCAGCTCCACCGGGACTTTAAACACCGGGGAGCTGTTTTTT
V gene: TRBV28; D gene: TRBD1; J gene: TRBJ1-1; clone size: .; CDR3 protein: CASSPQGGGMGTEAFF; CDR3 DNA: TGTGCCAGCAGTCCACAGGGGGGGGGTATGGGCACTGAAGCTTTCTTT
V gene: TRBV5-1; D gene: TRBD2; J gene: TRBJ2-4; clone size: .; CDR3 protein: CASSPGTSGGNIQYF; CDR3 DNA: TGCGCCAGCAGCCCAGGGACTAGCGGGGGAAACATTCAGTACTTC
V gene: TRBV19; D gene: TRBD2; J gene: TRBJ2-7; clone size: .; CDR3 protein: CASSATGGGYEQYF; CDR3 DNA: TGTGCCAGTAGTGCAACGGGAGGGGGCTACGAGCAGTACTTC